This TCR beta chain derives from a study of control samples from healthy donors and cancer patients. Germline values: CDR1 ENHRY, CDR2 SYGVKD. The CDR3 covers 14 residues. The V gene lost 8 bases and the J gene lost 0 bases, with 13 bases spanning the gap. Method: immunoSEQ multiplex PCR; TCRdb's copy keeps in-frame clones and lacks some. The data contain about 180,000 clones, approximately 92% of them singletons. The source is a woman aged 40 to 50 in good health. The material sequenced was blood. The rearrangement links TRBV10-3 to TRBJ1-1; D may be TRBD1 (6 bases). The CDR3 region has the DNA TGTGCCATCCGGGACAAGCTAATGAACACTGAAGCTTTCTTT. Translated: CAIRDKLMNTEAFF.